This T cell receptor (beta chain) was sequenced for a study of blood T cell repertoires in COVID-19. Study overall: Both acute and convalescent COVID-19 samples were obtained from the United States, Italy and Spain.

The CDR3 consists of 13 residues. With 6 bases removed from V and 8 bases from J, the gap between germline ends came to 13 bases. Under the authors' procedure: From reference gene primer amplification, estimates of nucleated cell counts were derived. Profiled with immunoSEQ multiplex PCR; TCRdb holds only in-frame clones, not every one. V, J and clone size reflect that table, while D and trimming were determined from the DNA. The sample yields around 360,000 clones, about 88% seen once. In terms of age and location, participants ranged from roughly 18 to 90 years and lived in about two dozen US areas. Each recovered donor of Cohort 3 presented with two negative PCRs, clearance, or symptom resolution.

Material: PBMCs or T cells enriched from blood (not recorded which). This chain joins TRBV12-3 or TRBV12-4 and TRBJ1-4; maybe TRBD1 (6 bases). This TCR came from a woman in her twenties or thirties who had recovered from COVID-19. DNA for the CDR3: TGTGCCAGCAGGCGTGGGACAAACGAAAAACTGTTTTTT. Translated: CASRRGTNEKLFF.